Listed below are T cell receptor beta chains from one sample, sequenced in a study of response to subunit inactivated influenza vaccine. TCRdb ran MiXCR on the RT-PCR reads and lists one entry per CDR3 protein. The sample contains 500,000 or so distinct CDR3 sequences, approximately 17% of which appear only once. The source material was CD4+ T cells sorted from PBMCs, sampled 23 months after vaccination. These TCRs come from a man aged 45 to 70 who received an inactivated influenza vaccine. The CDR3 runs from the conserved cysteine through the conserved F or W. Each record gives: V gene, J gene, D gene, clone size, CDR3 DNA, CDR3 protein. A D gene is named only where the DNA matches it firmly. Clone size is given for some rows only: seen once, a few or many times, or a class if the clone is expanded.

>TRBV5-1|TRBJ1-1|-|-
TGCGCCAGCAGTCCGAACACCGGGGCGAACACTGAAGCTTTCTTT
CASSPNTGANTEAFF
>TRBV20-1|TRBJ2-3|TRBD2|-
TGCAGTGCTGAGCTCCTATTAGCGGGGGGTGACACAGATACGCAGTATTTT
CSAELLLAGGDTDTQYF
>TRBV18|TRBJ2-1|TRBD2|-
TGTGCCAGCTCACCACCTAGCGGGGGCCCCGGGAATGAGCAGTTCTTC
CASSPPSGGPGNEQFF
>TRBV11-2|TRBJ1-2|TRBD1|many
TGTGCCAGCAGCGCCGACAGGGGTTATGGCTACACCTTC
CASSADRGYGYTF
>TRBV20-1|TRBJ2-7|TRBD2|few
TGCAGTGCTCTAAGTGGAGCGGGAGCCCTCTACGAGCAGTACTTC
CSALSGAGALYEQYF
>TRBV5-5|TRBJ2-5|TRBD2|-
TGTGCCAGCAGCTCTAGCGGGCAGACCCAGTACTTC
CASSSSGQTQYF
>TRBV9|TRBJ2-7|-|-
TGTGCCAGCAGCGTAGGCTCAGGCTCCTACGAGCAGTACTTC
CASSVGSGSYEQYF
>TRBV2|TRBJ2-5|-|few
TGTGCCAGCAGTGAGGGGCGGTGGGGCCAAGAGACCCAGTACTTC
CASSEGRWGQETQYF
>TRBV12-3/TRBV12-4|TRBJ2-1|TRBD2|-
TGTGCCAGCAGGCTAGCGGGAGGTCTGTTCTTC
CASRLAGGLFF
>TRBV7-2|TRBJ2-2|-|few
TGTGCCAGCAGCTTAGAGTATGTACCCTCGGGGGAGCTGTTTTTT
CASSLEYVPSGELFF
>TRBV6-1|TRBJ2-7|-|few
TGTGCCAGCAGCCAGGACATCTCCTACCCCTACGAGCAGTACTTC
CASSQDISYPYEQYF
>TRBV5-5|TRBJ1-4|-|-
TGTGCCAGCAGCTTGGACGGGACAACTAATGAAAAACTGTTTTTT
CASSLDGTTNEKLFF
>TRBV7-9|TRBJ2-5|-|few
TGTGCCAGCAGCTCGACTAGAGGAGCAGAGACCCAGTACTTC
CASSSTRGAETQYF
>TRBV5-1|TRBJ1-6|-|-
TGCGCCAGCAGGGAGGTAGGGCTTAATTCACCCCTCCACTTT
CASREVGLNSPLHF
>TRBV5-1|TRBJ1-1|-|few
TGCGCCAGCAGCTCGACAGCGAACACTGAAGCTTTCTTT
CASSSTANTEAFF
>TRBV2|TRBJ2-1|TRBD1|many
TGTGCCAGCATCCGGGACAGGAACAACAATGAGCAGTTCTTC
CASIRDRNNNEQFF
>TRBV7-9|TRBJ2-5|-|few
TGTGCCAGCAGCCCCGGGACAATGGGGACCCAGTACTTC
CASSPGTMGTQYF
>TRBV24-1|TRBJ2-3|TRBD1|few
TGTGCCACCAGTGTCCCCGGGACAGGGAGTACAGATACGCAGTATTTT
CATSVPGTGSTDTQYF
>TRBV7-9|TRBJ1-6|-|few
TGTGCCAGCAGCCAGGCGGGGGGTCCTAATTCACCCCTCCACTTT
CASSQAGGPNSPLHF
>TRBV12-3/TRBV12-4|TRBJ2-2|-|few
TGTGCCAGCGTTGGGGGGGCTTTGAACACCGGGGAGCTGTTTTTT
CASVGGALNTGELFF
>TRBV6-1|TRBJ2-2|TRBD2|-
TGTGCCAGCGGGGCGGGAGCCATGCACACCGGGGAGCTGTTTTTT
CASGAGAMHTGELFF
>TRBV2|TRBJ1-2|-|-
TGTGCCAGCAGTGAGGGGCAGGGACTGGGCTACACCTTC
CASSEGQGLGYTF
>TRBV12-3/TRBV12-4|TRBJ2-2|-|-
TGTGCCAGCAGTTTTGCAGGGAAAGGACCCGGGGAGCTGTTTTTT
CASSFAGKGPGELFF
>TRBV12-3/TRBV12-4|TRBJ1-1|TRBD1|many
TGTGCCAGCAGTTTAGTGGGACAGCGGGCTTTCTTT
CASSLVGQRAFF
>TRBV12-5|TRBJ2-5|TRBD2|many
TGTGCTAGTGGTTTGGCTATAGCGGGAGGAGAGACCCAGTACTTC
CASGLAIAGGETQYF
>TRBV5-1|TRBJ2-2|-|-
TGCGCCAGCAGCTTGGCCACGGAGACCGGGGAGCTGTTTTTT
CASSLATETGELFF
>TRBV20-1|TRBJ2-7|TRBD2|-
TGCAGTGCCGGGACTAGCGGGAGAGATGACGAGCAGTACTTC
CSAGTSGRDDEQYF
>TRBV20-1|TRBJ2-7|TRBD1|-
TGCAGTGCTGGACAGGGAACCTACGAGCAGTACTTC
CSAGQGTYEQYF
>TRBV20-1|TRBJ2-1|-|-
TGCAGTGCTAGAGGCCTGAATAGAGAGCAGTTCTTC
CSARGLNREQFF
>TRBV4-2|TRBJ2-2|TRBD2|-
TGTGCCAGCAGCCTCCGACTAGCGGGGGACCCGAACACCGGGGAGCTGTTTTTT
CASSLRLAGDPNTGELFF
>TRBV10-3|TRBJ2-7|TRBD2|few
TGTGCCATCAGCCCCACTAGCGGAAGTCCGGGCGAGCAGTACTTC
CAISPTSGSPGEQYF
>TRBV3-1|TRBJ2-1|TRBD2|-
TGTGCCAGCAGCCAGCCGGGACTAGCGGGGTCTTATGGGCAGTTCTTC
CASSQPGLAGSYGQFF
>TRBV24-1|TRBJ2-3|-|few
TGTGCCACCAGTGATGCTCGACCGTCCCCAGATACGCAGTATTTT
CATSDARPSPDTQYF
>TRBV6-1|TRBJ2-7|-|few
TGTGCCAGCACCCGGGACCGCACGTCCTACGAGCAGTACTTC
CASTRDRTSYEQYF
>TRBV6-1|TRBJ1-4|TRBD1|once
TGTGCCGGCAGGGACAGGGGATGGGAAGAAAAACTGTTTTTT
CAGRDRGWEEKLFF
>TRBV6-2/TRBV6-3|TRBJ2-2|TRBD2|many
TGTGCCAGCAGTTACTCGATAGGACTAGCGGGGGGGAGTTCAAACACCGGGGAGCTGTTTTTT
CASSYSIGLAGGSSNTGELFF
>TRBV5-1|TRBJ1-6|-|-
TGCGCCAGCAGCTTGGAGTTGGCAGCCTATAATTCACCCCTCCACTTT
CASSLELAAYNSPLHF
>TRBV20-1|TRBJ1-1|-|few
TGCAGTGCTAGCAAACAGGGTCTGAACACTGAAGCTTTCTTT
CSASKQGLNTEAFF
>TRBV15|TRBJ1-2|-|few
TGTGCCACCAGCAGAGGGAACTATGGCTACACCTTC
CATSRGNYGYTF
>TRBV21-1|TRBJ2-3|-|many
TGTGCCAGCAGCAAAGGGGGGGACGCCAACCTCATGACAGATACGCAGTATTTT
CASSKGGDANLMTDTQYF
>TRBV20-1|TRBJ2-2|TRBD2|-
TGCAGTGCCCGACGAGCGGGAGTAGGGGACACCGGGGAGCTGTTTTTT
CSARRAGVGDTGELFF
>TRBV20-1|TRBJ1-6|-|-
TGCAGTGCTAGAGATAGGGCAGGGAGAGGGTCACCCCTCCACTTT
CSARDRAGRGSPLHF
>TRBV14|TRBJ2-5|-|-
TGTGCCAGCAGCCAAGATCGGGTTCGTAAAGAGACCCAGTACTTC
CASSQDRVRKETQYF
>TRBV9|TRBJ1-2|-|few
TGTGCCAGCAGCGTAGGTGGACAGAGCTACACCTTC
CASSVGGQSYTF
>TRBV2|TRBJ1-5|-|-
TGTGCCAGCAGGGGGGACACCTATCAGCCCCAGCATTTT
CASRGDTYQPQHF